The sequence of this TCR beta chain was determined in a study of T cell changes during pregnancy in multiple sclerosis. Libraries were prepared by immunoSEQ multiplex PCR; TCRdb keeps only in-frame clonotypes and omits some of them. The data show 40,000 to 50,000 clones, with about nine tenths seen just once and 0.52% held by the top ten. V gave up 1 base and J gave up 3 bases, with 11 bases separating them. The CDR3 length is 14 residues. Germline V CDR1 and CDR2: SGHKS, YYEKEE (reference sequence). The clonotype originates from a female donor with multiple sclerosis, enrolled in a pregnancy study. The rearrangement joins TRBV5-5 to TRBJ2-7; maybe TRBD1 (5 bases). The sample consisted of CD4+ T cells from peripheral blood mononuclear cells, taken in the third trimester of pregnancy. The CDR3 DNA is TGTGCCAGCAGCTTGTTGGGTCAGGGCTACGAGCAGTACTTC. Translating gives CASSLLGQGYEQYF.